The text below deals with one TCR beta chain. This CDR3 is built from 12 residues. The V segment lost 3 bases and the J segment 10 bases; nucleotides outside the gene matches: 4. CDR1 and CDR2 (germline): SGHTA, FQGNSA. Using its own MiXCR run on the reads, TCRdb lists one record per CDR3 protein. The sample has roughly 200,000 distinct CDR3 sequences; approximately 17% are singletons. The sample originates from a study of T cell repertoires in cytomegalovirus infection. The chain is built from TRBV7-2 and TRBJ1-1; 8 bases are a match to TRBD1. This sequence originates from a human donor in good health (CMV status not recorded). Some clones in this sample may be carry-over from other donors' samples. Input material: CD8+ T cells from PBMCs. The chain's CDR3 is CASSFWTGRAFF. The DNA of the CDR3 is TGTGCCAGCAGCTTCTGGACAGGGCGAGCTTTCTTT.